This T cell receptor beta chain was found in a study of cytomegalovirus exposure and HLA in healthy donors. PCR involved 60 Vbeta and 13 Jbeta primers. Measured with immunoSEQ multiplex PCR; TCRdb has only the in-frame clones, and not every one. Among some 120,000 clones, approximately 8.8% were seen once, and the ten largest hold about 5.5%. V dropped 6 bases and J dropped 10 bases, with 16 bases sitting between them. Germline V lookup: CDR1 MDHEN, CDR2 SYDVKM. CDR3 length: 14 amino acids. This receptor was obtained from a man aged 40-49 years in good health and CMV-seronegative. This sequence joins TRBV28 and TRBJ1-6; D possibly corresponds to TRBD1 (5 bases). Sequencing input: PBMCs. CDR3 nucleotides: TGTGCCAGCAGCAACCAGGGTGATGGGTCACCCCTCCACTTT. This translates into CASSNQGDGSPLHF.